The entry below describes one TCR beta chain. Its antigen remains unknown. This CDR3 contains 14 residues. V lost 6 bases and J lost 0, with 10 bases in between. Germline V gene lookup returns CDR1 SNHLY and CDR2 FYNNEI. The sample comes from a study of T cells in Graves' hyperthyroidism and ophthalmopathy. The TCR beta CDR3 regions underwent amplification using RNA transcripts as the source. When the TCR CDR3 underwent first-round RT-PCR, the HTBI primer set was used. TCRdb used MiXCR to reprocess the multiplex PCR reads, holding one entry per CDR3 protein. Of about 380,000 distinct CDR3 sequences listed, approximately 15% are singletons. Study findings and constraints: Most clonotypes expanded in thyroid above 0.001 were likewise present in blood. It was a median approximately 6.9 months before onset that the model predicted ophthalmopathy.

Each diagnosis drew on symptoms, thyroxine, TRAb, thyroid ultrasound and orbital computed tomography findings. The receptor comes from a young man with Graves' hyperthyroidism that later progressed to Graves' ophthalmopathy. The material sequenced was blood. The V and J genes are TRBV2 and TRBJ2-3; a weak D match, TRBD1 (6 bases). The CDR3 is CASREQGSTDTQYF. The CDR3, as DNA: TGTGCCAGCAGGGAACAGGGCAGCACAGATACGCAGTATTTT.